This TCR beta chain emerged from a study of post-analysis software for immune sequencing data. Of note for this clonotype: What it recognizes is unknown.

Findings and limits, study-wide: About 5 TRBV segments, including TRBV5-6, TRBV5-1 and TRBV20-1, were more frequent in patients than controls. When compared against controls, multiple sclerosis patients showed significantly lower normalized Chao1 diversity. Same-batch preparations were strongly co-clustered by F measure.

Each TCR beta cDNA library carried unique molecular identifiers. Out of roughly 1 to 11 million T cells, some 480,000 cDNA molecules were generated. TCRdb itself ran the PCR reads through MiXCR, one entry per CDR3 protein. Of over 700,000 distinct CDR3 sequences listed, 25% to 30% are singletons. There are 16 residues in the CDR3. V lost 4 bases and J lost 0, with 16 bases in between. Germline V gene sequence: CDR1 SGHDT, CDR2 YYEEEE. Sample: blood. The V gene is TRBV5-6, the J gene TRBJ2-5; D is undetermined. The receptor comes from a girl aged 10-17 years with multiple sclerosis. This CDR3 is CASSGVGFGYQETQYF. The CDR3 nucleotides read TGTGCCAGCAGCGGAGTTGGGTTTGGGTACCAAGAGACCCAGTACTTC.